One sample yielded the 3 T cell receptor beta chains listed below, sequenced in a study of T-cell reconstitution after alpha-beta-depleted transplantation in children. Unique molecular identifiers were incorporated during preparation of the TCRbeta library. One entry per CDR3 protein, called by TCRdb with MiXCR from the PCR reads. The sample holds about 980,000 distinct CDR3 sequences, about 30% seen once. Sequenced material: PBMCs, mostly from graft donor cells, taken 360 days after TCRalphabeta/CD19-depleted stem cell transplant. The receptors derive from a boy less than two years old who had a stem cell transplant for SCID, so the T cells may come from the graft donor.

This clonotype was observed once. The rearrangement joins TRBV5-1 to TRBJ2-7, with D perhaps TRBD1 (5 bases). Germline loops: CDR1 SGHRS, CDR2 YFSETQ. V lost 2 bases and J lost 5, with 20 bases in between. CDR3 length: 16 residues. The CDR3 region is CASSFLYRTPIHEQYF. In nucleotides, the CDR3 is TGCGCCAGCAGCTTCCTTTACAGGACACCGATCCACGAGCAGTACTTC.

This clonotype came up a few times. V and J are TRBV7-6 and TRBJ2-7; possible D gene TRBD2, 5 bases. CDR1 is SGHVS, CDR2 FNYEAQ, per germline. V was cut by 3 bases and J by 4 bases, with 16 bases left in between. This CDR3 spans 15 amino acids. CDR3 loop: CASSLYGVPHYEQYF. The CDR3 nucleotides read TGTGCCAGCAGCTTGTACGGGGTGCCCCATTACGAGCAGTACTTC.

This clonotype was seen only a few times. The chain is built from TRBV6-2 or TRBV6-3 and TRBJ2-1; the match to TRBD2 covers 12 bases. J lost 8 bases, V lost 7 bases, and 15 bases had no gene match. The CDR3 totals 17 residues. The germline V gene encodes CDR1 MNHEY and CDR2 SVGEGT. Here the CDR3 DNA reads TGTGCCAGCAAAAGGACAGCTGGACTAGCGGGGAGGGATGAGCAGTTCTTC. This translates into CASKRTAGLAGRDEQFF.